Below, one T cell receptor beta chain is given with its context. This sample is part of a study of T cell changes during pregnancy in multiple sclerosis. Repertoires were generated with immunoSEQ multiplex PCR, while TCRdb's copy carries only in-frame clones and drops some. Counted here are 19,000 or so clones, approximately 88% occurring once; the ten biggest clones make up roughly 5.5%. Germline CDR1 and CDR2: SGHVS and FQNEAQ. The V gene lost 5 bases and the J gene lost 8 bases, with 16 bases spanning the gap. The CDR3 is made up of 14 amino acids. This chain connects TRBV7-8 to TRBJ2-1; tentative D call: TRBD1 (6 bases). The receptor was isolated from a female donor in good health, enrolled as a control in a pregnancy study. Source: CD8+ T cells from peripheral blood mononuclear cells, taken after pregnancy. CDR3 sequence reads: CASSVGAGGYEQFF. CDR3 coding DNA: TGTGCCAGCAGCGTGGGGGCAGGAGGATATGAGCAGTTCTTC. Using reference TRBV7-8 and TRBJ2-1 for the parts outside the CDR3, the full variable domain is GAGVSQSPRYKVAKRGQDVALRCDPISGHVSLFWYQQALGQGPEFLTYFQNEAQLDKSGLPSDRFFAERPEGSVSTLKIQRTQQEDSAVYLCASSVGAGGYEQFFGPGTRLTVL.